Sequencing of this TCR beta chain was carried out in a study of PD-L1 blockade in urothelial cancer. On the study more broadly: Samples came from 3 weeks, at the second dose, and 6 weeks into treatment. Blood gave a median roughly 150,000 T cells. General observations from the study: In blood at 3 weeks, tumor-associated clones expanded more among patients with durable benefit.

Clones were sequenced by immunoSEQ multiplex PCR, and TCRdb holds only the in-frame ones, with some missing. Among roughly 56,000 clones listed, about 86% were seen once. Worth noting for this clone: Its cognate antigen is unknown.

Time point: pretreatment peripheral blood. The germline gives CDR1 MRHNA, CDR2 SNTAGT. V was cut by 0 bases and J by 7 bases, with 10 bases left in between. The CDR3 totals 15 residues. This chain joins TRBV6-4 and TRBJ1-6; D may be TRBD1 (5 bases). Sequencing used PBMCs, obtained around atezolizumab (anti-PD-L1) treatment. The origin of this receptor is a man in his sixties with urothelial cancer. This chain's CDR3 is CASSDSTVRNSPLHF. CDR3 nucleotide sequence: TGTGCCAGCAGTGACTCGACAGTTAGGAATTCACCCCTCCACTTT.